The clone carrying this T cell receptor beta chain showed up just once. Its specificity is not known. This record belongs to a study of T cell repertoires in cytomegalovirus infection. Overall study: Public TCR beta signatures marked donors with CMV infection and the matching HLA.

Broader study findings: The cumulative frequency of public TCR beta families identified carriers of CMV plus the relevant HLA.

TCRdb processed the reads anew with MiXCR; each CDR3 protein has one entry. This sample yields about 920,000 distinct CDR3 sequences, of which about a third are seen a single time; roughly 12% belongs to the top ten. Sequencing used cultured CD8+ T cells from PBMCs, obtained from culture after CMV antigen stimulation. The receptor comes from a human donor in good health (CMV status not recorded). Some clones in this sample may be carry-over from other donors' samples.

CDR3 coding DNA: TGTGCCAGCAGCTGGGCAGAGAACAATGAGCAGTTCTTC. It yields the protein CASSWAENNEQFF. This chain uses TRBV7-6 with TRBJ2-1; D gene uncertain. Between the trimmed V and J ends, which lost 4 bases and 5 bases, there was a span of 9 bases. From germline, CDR1 is SGHVS and CDR2 FNYEAQ. The CDR3 spans 13 residues.